The 21 T cell receptor beta chains below come from one sample, sequenced in a study of Graves' ophthalmopathy and Graves' hyperthyroidism. Amplified material comprised TCR beta CDR3 regions derived from RNA transcripts. HTBI primers primed a first-round RT-PCR, and a second-round multiplex PCR followed. Using its own MiXCR run on the multiplex PCR reads, TCRdb lists one record per CDR3 protein. The table lists under 350,000 distinct CDR3 sequences, about 17% of them singletons, with 12% in the top ten. The sample was peripheral blood. Receptors originate from an adult man with Graves' ophthalmopathy.

The table lists this clonotype with many counts. This chain connects TRBV6-2 or TRBV6-3 to TRBJ1-5, with D unclear. The V gene's germline CDR1 is MNHEY and CDR2 SVGEGT. The CDR3 runs 12 residues. V gave up 8 bases and J gave up 2 bases, with 7 bases separating them. CDR3: CASAFRNQPQHF. The CDR3 region has the DNA TGTGCCAGCGCGTTTCGCAATCAGCCCCAGCATTTT.

This clonotype was recorded at least ten times. The rearrangement joins TRBV27 to TRBJ2-7; 8 bases align to TRBD2. The CDR3 has 15 amino acids. The trim removed 4 bases at V and 2 bases at J, leaving 7 bases unmatched. The germline gives CDR1 MNHEY, CDR2 SMNVEV (reference sequence). CDR3 bases: TGTGCCAGCAGTTCTAAGCGGGAGACTGCCTACGAGCAGTACTTC. Protein: CASSSKRETAYEQYF.

This clonotype was recorded many times. CDR3 DNA sequence: TGTGCCATCAGTGAATGGGGACAGGGGGCGTCTCGGATTCGGAGCTATGGCTACACCTTC. Protein: CAISEWGQGASRIRSYGYTF. This chain links TRBV10-3 with TRBJ1-2; 12 bases match TRBD1. Germline V gene lookup returns CDR1 ENHRY and CDR2 SYGVKD. V trimming: 3 bases; J trimming: 4 bases; junction bases outside the gene matches: 18. The CDR3 is 20 residues long.

There are many counts of this clonotype. A read error is likely, as this CDR3 ends without the conserved phenylalanine or tryptophan. The CDR3 nucleotides read TGTGCCTGGAGTTCGGTGGTTTGGGGAACTGAAGCTTTCCTT. It is translated as CAWSSVVWGTEAFL. The rearrangement uses TRBV30 and TRBJ1-1; no reliable D call. Trimming took off 2 bases at V and 5 bases at J, with 15 bases between the two ends. CDR3 length: 14 residues. CDR1 GTSNPN and CDR2 SVGIG come from the germline V gene (reference sequence).

This clonotype was detected ten times or more. The DNA for the CDR3 is TGCGCCAGCAGCTTGGCGGGCAGGGGCGGGAAAGCTTTCTTT. Its protein product is CASSLAGRGGKAFF. V usage is TRBV5-1 and J usage is TRBJ1-1, with a tentative D call TRBD1 (6 bases). CDR3 length: 14 amino acids. V lost 0 bases to trimming and J lost 9 bases, with 15 bases between them. Germline assignment: CDR1 SGHRS and CDR2 YFSETQ.

This clonotype was counted ten times or more. The chain couples TRBV5-1 to TRBJ1-2; 8 nucleotides agree with TRBD1. The CDR3 length is 13 residues. CDR1 and CDR2 (germline): SGHRS, YFSETQ. The V gene end was trimmed by 4 bases and the J gene end by 6 bases; junction bases not matched to a gene: 5. CDR3 loop: CASSKDRDDGYTF. The DNA for the CDR3 is TGCGCCAGCAGCAAGGACAGGGACGATGGCTACACCTTC. The variable domain in full, with the rest retrieved from reference TRBV5-1 and TRBJ1-2, is KAGVTQTPRYLIKTRGQQVTLSCSPISGHRSVSWYQQTPGQGLQFLFEYFSETQRNKGNFPGRFSGRQFSNSRSEMNVSTLELGDSALYLCASSKDRDDGYTFGSGTRLTVV.

The V call is TRBV15, the J call TRBJ1-1; 7 nucleotides align to TRBD1. The CDR3 has 12 amino acids. Germline loops: CDR1 LNHNV, CDR2 YYDKDF (reference sequence). V shed 5 bases and J 9 bases; nucleotides not matched to a gene: 6. The CDR3 is CATSARQGKAFF. In nucleotides, the CDR3 is TGTGCCACCAGCGCCCGACAGGGAAAAGCTTTCTTT. The whole variable domain, remainder taken from reference TRBV15 and TRBJ1-1, is DAMVIQNPRYQVTQFGKPVTLSCSQTLNHNVMYWYQQKSSQAPKLLFHYYDKDFNNEADTPDNFQSRRPNTSFCFLDIRSPGLGDTAMYLCATSARQGKAFFGQGTRLTVV.

The table lists this clonotype with many counts. The chain links TRBV30 to TRBJ2-7; 9 bases map to TRBD1. The CDR3 loop spans 15 amino acids. Germline V CDR1 and CDR2: GTSNPN, SVGIG (reference sequence). The junction had 10 bases not matched to a gene; V was cut back by 4 bases and J by 3 bases. CDR3 protein: CAWTPYSGQGYEQYF. In DNA form, the CDR3 reads TGTGCCTGGACTCCATACTCGGGACAGGGCTACGAGCAGTACTTC.

The sample holds many counts of this clonotype. This chain connects TRBV2 to TRBJ2-7, with a possible D match to TRBD1 (6 bases). The length of the CDR3 is 13 residues. Trimming removed 7 bases at V and 3 bases at J, with 13 bases between. CDR1 is SNHLY and CDR2 is FYNNEI in the germline V gene. The CDR3 region is CASTDRNNYEQYF. The CDR3 DNA sequence: TGTGCCAGCACCGACAGGAACAACTACGAGCAGTACTTC.

There are many counts of this clonotype. The rearrangement uses TRBV20-1 and TRBJ2-5; D is possibly TRBD1 or TRBD2 (5 bases each). Germline V gene sequence: CDR1 DFQATT, CDR2 SNEGSKA (reference sequence). The CDR3 is 13 residues long. V lost 5 bases and J 5 bases, leaving 15 bases between the germline ends. The chain's CDR3 is CSAGGGALETQYF. DNA for the CDR3: TGCAGTGCTGGGGGTGGGGCTCTCGAGACCCAGTACTTC.

The chain recombines TRBV5-1 with TRBJ2-7; perhaps TRBD1 as D (6 bases). CDR1 and CDR2 (germline): SGHRS, YFSETQ. V lost 0 bases, J lost 0 bases, and 16 bases lay in between. There are 17 residues in the CDR3. The CDR3 loop is CASSLVGVGQHSYEQYF. DNA for the CDR3: TGCGCCAGCAGCTTGGTCGGGGTTGGACAGCACTCCTACGAGCAGTACTTC.

This clonotype was counted many times. This sequence joins TRBV30 and TRBJ1-2; a weak D match, TRBD1 (5 bases). This CDR3 spans 14 amino acids. Germline lookup yields CDR1 GTSNPN and CDR2 SVGIG (reference sequence). Trimming left V 1 base short and J 4 bases short, with 13 bases between. The CDR3 nucleotides read TGTGCCTGGAGTGCCCCAGGACAAGGCTATGGCTACACCTTC. Translating gives CAWSAPGQGYGYTF.

The genes are TRBV2 and TRBJ1-2, with a weak D call TRBD1 (6 bases). V was pared by 7 bases and J by 6 bases, with 21 bases between. From germline, CDR1 is SNHLY and CDR2 FYNNEI. The CDR3 is 15 residues long. CDR3 sequence (DNA): TGTGCCAGCATTGGACAGCAGGGTACCAACCATGGCTACACCTTC. Its translation is CASIGQQGTNHGYTF.

This clonotype was observed at least ten times. V is TRBV12-3 or TRBV12-4 and J is TRBJ1-5, with D possibly matching TRBD1 (5 bases). The CDR3 totals 14 residues. Trimming took 5 bases from V and 7 from J, leaving 15 bases between them. For the CDR3, the DNA is TGTGCCAGCAGTCTTACAGGTGGAGGGCAGCCCCAGCATTTT. Translated: CASSLTGGGQPQHF.

In this sample, this clonotype turned up many times. V is TRBV6-5 and J is TRBJ2-4, with TRBD1 identical over 7 bases. Unmatched junction bases numbered 13, after V lost 4 bases and J lost 1 base. The V gene's germline CDR1 is MNHEY and CDR2 SVGAGI. This CDR3 comprises 18 residues. The CDR3 DNA sequence: TGTGCCAGCAGTTTCGACAGGGAGAGCGGTTCGGCCAAAAACATTCAGTACTTC. This gives the protein CASSFDRESGSAKNIQYF.

This clonotype was recorded at least ten times. The chain links TRBV4-1 to TRBJ1-2, with unresolved D. V was cut by 0 bases and J by 2 bases, with 7 bases left in between. Germline CDR1 reads MGHRA; CDR2 reads YSYEKL. The CDR3 runs 14 residues. CDR3 residues: CASSQEGQNYGYTF. In DNA form, the CDR3 reads TGCGCCAGCAGCCAAGAAGGCCAGAACTATGGCTACACCTTC.

The sample holds many counts of this clonotype. This chain uses TRBV2 with TRBJ1-2; 7 nucleotides match TRBD1. Germline CDR1 is SNHLY and CDR2 is FYNNEI. The CDR3 spans 15 residues. J lost 4 bases, V lost 2 bases, and 7 bases had no gene match. This chain's CDR3 is CASSEPDRAGYGYTF. As DNA, the CDR3 is TGTGCCAGCAGTGAACCAGACAGGGCTGGCTATGGCTACACCTTC.

As for this clonotype: One end of the junction does not line up with germline, which may come from a read error. The V and J genes are TRBV30 and TRBJ1-1, with D possibly TRBD1 on 6 matching bases. The CDR3 extends over 13 amino acids. Germline assignment: CDR1 GTSNPN and CDR2 SVGIG (reference sequence). CDR3 amino acids: CAWSLGQLGEASF. The CDR3 DNA sequence: TGTGCCTGGAGTCTCGGACAGCTCGGTGAAGCTTCCTTT.

There are many counts of this clonotype. Its ends do not fully match the called genes, so a read error is possible. The V and J genes are TRBV5-1 and TRBJ2-5, with unresolved D. Looked up from germline, CDR1 is SGHRS and CDR2 is YFSETQ. This CDR3 is 12 amino acids long. This CDR3 reads CASSLRQETQYF. Written as DNA, the CDR3 is TGTGCCAGCAGCTTACGGCAAGAGACCCAGTACTTC. Full variable domain (remainder filled in from reference TRBV5-1 and TRBJ2-5): KAGVTQTPRYLIKTRGQQVTLSCSPISGHRSVSWYQQTPGQGLQFLFEYFSETQRNKGNFPGRFSGRQFSNSRSEMNVSTLELGDSALYLCASSLRQETQYFGPGTRLLVL.

In its sample, this clonotype was seen many times. The V and J genes are TRBV9 and TRBJ2-7, with TRBD1 matching over 8 bases. The CDR3 runs 15 residues. J was trimmed by 4 bases and V by 0 bases; bases with no gene match: 6. CDR1 is SGDLS and CDR2 is YYNGEE in the germline V gene. The CDR3, as DNA: TGTGCCAGCAGCGTAGACGGGGACAGGACATACGAGCAGTACTTC. Protein sequence: CASSVDGDRTYEQYF.

At least ten counts were recorded for this clonotype. A much larger clone is a single base away; this may be a read error. The chain uses TRBV6-1 and TRBJ1-5; TRBD1 aligns across 8 bases. CDR1 and CDR2 (germline): MNHNS, SASEGT. The CDR3 is 18 amino acids. The CDR3 DNA sequence: TGTGCCGGCAGTGGCCCCGCGGGACAGGAATTGAGCAATCAGCCCCAGCATTTT. Its translation: CAGSGPAGQELSNQPQHF.